This T cell receptor (beta chain) stems from a study of T cell repertoires in cytomegalovirus infection. The wider study: Public TCR beta signatures indicated both CMV infection and matching HLA type.

In the case of this clonotype: Its antigen remains unknown.

V lost 6 bases and J lost 5, with 11 bases in between. The CDR3 spans 14 residues. Study-wide results and limits: Ex vivo, HLA-C-restricted CMV-specific TCR beta clonotypes prevailed over the rest of the response. The study identified carriers of CMV plus the relevant HLA from cumulative public TCR beta family frequency.

TCRdb passed the reads through MiXCR, listing each CDR3 protein once. This table has 510,000 or so distinct CDR3 sequences, approximately 26% appearing once. The sample comprised PBMCs. This receptor was identified in a human donor in good health (CMV status not recorded). Some clones in this sample may be carry-over from other donors' samples. V usage is TRBV12-3 or TRBV12-4 and J usage is TRBJ1-6; no firm D call. CDR3: CASRPQQNNSPLHF. The CDR3 nucleotides read TGTGCCAGCAGACCTCAGCAGAATAATTCACCCCTCCACTTT.